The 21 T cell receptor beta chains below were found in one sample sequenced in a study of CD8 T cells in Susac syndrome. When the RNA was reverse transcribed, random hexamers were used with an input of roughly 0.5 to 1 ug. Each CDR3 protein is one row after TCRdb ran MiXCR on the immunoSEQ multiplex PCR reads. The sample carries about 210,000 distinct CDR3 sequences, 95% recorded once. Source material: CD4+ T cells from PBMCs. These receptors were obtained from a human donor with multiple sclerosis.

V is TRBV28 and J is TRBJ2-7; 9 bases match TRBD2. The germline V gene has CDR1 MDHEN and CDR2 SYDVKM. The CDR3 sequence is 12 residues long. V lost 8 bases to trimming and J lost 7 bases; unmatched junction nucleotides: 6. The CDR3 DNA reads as TGTGCCAGCGGCGGGAGGGCTCGGGAGCAGTACTTC. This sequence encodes CASGGRAREQYF.

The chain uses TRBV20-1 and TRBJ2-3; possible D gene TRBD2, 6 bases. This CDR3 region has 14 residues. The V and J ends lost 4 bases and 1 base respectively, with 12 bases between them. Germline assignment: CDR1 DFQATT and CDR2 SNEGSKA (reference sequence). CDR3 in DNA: TGCAGTGCTACCGGCCGCGGGGGCACAGATACGCAGTATTTT. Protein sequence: CSATGRGGTDTQYF.

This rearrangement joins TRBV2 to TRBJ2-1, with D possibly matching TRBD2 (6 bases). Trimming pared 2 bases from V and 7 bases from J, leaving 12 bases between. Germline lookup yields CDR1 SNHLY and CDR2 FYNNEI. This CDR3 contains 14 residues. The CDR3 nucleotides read TGTGCCAGCAGTGAAAGGGTTGGGGGGAATGAGCAGTTCTTC. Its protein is CASSERVGGNEQFF.

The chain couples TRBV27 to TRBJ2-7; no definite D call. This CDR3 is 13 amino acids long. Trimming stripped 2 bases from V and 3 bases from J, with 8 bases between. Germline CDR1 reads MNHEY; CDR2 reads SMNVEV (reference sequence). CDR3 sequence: CASSLRENYEQYF. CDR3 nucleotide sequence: TGTGCCAGCAGTTTAAGGGAAAACTACGAGCAGTACTTC.

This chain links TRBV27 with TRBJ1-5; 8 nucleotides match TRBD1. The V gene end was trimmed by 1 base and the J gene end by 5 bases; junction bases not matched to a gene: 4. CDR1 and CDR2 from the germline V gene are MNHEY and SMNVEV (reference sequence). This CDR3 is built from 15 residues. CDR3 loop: CASSLYGQGHQPQHF. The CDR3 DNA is TGTGCCAGCAGTTTATACGGACAGGGTCATCAGCCCCAGCATTTT.

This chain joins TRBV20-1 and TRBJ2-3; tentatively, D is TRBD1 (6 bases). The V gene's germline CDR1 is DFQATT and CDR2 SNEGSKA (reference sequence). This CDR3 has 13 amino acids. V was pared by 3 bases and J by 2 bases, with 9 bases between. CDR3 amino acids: CSARDSLTDTQYF. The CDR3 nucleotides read TGCAGTGCTAGGGACAGCCTCACAGATACGCAGTATTTT.

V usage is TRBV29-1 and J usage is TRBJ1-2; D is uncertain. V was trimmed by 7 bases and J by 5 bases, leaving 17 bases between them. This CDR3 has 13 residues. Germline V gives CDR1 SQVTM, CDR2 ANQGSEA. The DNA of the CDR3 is TGCAGCGCGGGTAAGCCGGGAGGATATGGCTACACCTTC. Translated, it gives CSAGKPGGYGYTF.

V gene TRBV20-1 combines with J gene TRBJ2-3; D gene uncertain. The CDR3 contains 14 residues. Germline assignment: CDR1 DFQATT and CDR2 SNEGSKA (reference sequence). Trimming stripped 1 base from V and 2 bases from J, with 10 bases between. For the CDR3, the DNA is TGCAGTGCTAGAGGTGATAGCAACACAGATACGCAGTATTTT. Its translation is CSARGDSNTDTQYF.

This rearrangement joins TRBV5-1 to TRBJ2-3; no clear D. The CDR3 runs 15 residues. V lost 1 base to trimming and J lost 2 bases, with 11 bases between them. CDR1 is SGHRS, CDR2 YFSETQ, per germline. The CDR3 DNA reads TGCGCCAGCAGCTTGCGGGCGGATAACACAGATACGCAGTATTTT. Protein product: CASSLRADNTDTQYF.

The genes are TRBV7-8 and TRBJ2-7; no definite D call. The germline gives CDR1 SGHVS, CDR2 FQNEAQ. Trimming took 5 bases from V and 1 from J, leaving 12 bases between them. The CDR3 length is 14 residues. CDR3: CASSLQPGSYEQYF. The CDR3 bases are TGTGCCAGCAGCCTACAACCCGGATCCTACGAGCAGTACTTC.

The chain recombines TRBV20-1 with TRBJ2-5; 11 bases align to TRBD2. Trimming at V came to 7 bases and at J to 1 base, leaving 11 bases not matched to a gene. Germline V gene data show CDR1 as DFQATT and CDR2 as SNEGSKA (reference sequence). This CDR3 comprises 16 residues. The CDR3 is CSVPRASGGTQETQYF. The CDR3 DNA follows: TGCAGTGTCCCCCGGGCTAGCGGGGGGACCCAAGAGACCCAGTACTTC.

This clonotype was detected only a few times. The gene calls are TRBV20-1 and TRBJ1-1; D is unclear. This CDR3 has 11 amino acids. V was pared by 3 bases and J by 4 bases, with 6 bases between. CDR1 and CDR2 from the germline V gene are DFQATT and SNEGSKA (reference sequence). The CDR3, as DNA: TGCAGTGCTAGGGGGAGCACTGAAGCTTTCTTT. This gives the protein CSARGSTEAFF.

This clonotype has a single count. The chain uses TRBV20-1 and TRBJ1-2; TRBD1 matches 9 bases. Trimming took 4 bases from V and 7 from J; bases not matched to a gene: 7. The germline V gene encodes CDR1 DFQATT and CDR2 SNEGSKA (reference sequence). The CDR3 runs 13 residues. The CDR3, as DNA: TGCAGTGCTATATGGGACAGGGTCTCTGGCTACACCTTC. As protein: CSAIWDRVSGYTF.

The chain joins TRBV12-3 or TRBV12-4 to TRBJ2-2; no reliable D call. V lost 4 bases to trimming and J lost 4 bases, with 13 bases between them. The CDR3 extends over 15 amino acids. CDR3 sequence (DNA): TGTGCCAGCAGTTCCTTCCTTTCTCGCACCGGGGAGCTGTTTTTT. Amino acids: CASSSFLSRTGELFF.

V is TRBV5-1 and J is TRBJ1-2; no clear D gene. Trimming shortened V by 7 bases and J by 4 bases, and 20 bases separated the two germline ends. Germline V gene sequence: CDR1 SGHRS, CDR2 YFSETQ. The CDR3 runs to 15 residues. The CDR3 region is CASAPGAGTRYGYTF. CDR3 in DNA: TGCGCCAGCGCCCCTGGAGCGGGCACCCGCTATGGCTACACCTTC. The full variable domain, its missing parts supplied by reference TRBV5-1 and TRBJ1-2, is KAGVTQTPRYLIKTRGQQVTLSCSPISGHRSVSWYQQTPGQGLQFLFEYFSETQRNKGNFPGRFSGRQFSNSRSEMNVSTLELGDSALYLCASAPGAGTRYGYTFGSGTRLTVV.

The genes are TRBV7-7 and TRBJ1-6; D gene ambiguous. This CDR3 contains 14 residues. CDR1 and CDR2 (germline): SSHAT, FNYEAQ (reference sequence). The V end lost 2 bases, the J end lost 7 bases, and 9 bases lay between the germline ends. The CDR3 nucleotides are TGTGCCAGCAGCTTAAATGGACTAAATTCACCCCTCCACTTT. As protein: CASSLNGLNSPLHF.

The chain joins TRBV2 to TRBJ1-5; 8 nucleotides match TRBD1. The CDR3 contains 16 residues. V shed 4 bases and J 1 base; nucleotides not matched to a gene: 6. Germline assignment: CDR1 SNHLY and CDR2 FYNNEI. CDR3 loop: CASSGDRGNSNQPQHF. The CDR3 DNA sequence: TGTGCCAGCAGTGGAGACAGGGGAAACAGCAATCAGCCCCAGCATTTT.

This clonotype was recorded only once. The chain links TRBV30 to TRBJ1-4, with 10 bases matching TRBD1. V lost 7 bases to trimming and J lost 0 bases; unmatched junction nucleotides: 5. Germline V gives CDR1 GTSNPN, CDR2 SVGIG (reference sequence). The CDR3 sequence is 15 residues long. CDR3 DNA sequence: TGTGCCTTCAGGACAGGGGGTGCAACTAATGAAAAACTGTTTTTT. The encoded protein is CAFRTGGATNEKLFF.

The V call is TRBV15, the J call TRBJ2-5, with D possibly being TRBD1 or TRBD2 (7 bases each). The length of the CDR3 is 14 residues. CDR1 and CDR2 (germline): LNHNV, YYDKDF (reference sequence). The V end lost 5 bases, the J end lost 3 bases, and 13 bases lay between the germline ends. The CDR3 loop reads CATSGQGGEETQYF. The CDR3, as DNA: TGTGCCACCAGCGGCCAGGGGGGGGAAGAGACCCAGTACTTC.

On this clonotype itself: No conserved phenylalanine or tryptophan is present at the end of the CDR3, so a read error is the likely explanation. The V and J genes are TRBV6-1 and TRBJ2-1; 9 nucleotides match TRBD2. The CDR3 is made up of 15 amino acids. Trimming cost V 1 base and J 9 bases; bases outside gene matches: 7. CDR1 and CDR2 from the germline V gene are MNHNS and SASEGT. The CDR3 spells CASSEVRLAVSEQFL. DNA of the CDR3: TGTGCCAGCAGTGAAGTGAGACTAGCGGTGAGTGAGCAGTTCCTC.

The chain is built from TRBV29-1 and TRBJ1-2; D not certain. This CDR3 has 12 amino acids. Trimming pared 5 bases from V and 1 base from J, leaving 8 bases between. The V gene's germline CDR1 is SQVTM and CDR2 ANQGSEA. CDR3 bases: TGCAGCGTTAGGGCCGGTAACTATGGCTACACCTTC. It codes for CSVRAGNYGYTF.